The 21 T cell receptor beta chains in this list originate from one sample, sequenced in a study of beta chain features in type 1 diabetes. Expressed TCRB transcripts were sequenced because the entire RNA isolate underwent reverse transcription. Using immunoSEQ multiplex PCR, the repertoire was profiled, and TCRdb retains in-frame clones only, with some absent. The sample records under 400,000 clones, approximately 15% being singletons. Sequences were obtained from central memory CD4+ T cells from blood. These receptors were obtained from a man in his thirties or forties in good health.

To note about this clone: The sample holds other DNA sequences that translate to the same CDR3. This rearrangement joins TRBV6-5 to TRBJ1-1; TRBD1 agrees at 9 bases. The germline V gene encodes CDR1 MNHEY and CDR2 SVGAGI. This CDR3 spans 14 amino acids. With 4 bases clipped from V and 2 bases from J, the junction kept 2 bases outside the gene matches. CDR3 sequence (DNA): TGTGCCAGCAGTTCGGACAGGGGCAACACTGAAGCTTTCTTT. Its protein is CASSSDRGNTEAFF.

V is TRBV15 and J is TRBJ1-5; TRBD1 agrees at 8 bases. CDR3 length: 14 residues. The germline V gene has CDR1 LNHNV and CDR2 YYDKDF (reference sequence). Trimming took 5 bases from V and 7 from J; bases not matched to a gene: 7. The CDR3 reads CATSARQGSQPQHF. The CDR3 DNA sequence: TGTGCCACCAGCGCACGACAGGGGAGCCAGCCCCAGCATTTT.

This clone was seen more than once but under ten times. The chain has TRBV7-8 and TRBJ2-5; 9 positions match TRBD2. The germline V gene has CDR1 SGHVS and CDR2 FQNEAQ. The CDR3 runs to 18 residues. V was clipped by 4 bases and J by 3 bases; unmatched bases: 15. CDR3 in amino acids: CASSSPFRSSGAKETQYF. In DNA form, the CDR3 reads TGTGCCAGCAGCTCACCATTTAGGTCTAGCGGGGCCAAAGAGACCCAGTACTTC.

J is TRBJ2-6 and V is TRBV4-3; possibly TRBD1 for D (5 bases). Germline V gene sequence: CDR1 LGHNA, CDR2 YSLEER. The CDR3 is made up of 16 amino acids. V lost 1 base, J lost 0 bases, and 7 bases lay in between. The CDR3 DNA is TGCGCCAGCAGCCAAGTAGACAGCTCTGGGGCCAACGTCCTGACTTTC. Translating gives CASSQVDSSGANVLTF.

Here the CDR3 reads CASKLSREGTGELFF. As DNA, the CDR3 is TGTGCCAGCAAGCTTAGTCGCGAGGGCACCGGGGAGCTGTTTTTT. The V call is TRBV27, the J call TRBJ2-2; tentatively, D is TRBD2 (5 bases). V was trimmed by 7 bases and J by 4 bases, leaving 16 bases between them. The CDR3 consists of 15 residues. Germline V gives CDR1 MNHEY, CDR2 SMNVEV (reference sequence).

This clone was detected a few times. This chain connects TRBV6-1 to TRBJ1-2, with TRBD1 identical over 12 bases. Per the germline V gene, CDR1 is MNHNS and CDR2 is SASEGT. This CDR3 has 19 residues. After removal of 3 bases from V and 2 bases from J, the junction contained 13 bases not matched to a gene. This chain's CDR3 is CASSERLPGQGAANYGYTF. The CDR3 region has the DNA TGTGCCAGCAGTGAGCGACTGCCGGGACAGGGGGCGGCCAACTATGGCTACACCTTC.

This clone showed up just a few times. The chain combines TRBV6-6 with TRBJ2-5, with TRBD2 matching 11 bases. This CDR3 contains 16 residues. Germline V CDR1 and CDR2: MNHNY, SVGAGI (reference sequence). Losses at the gene ends were 10 bases for V and 6 bases for J; bases not matched to a gene: 16. The CDR3 region has the DNA TGTGCCACACGTCCCAGTAGCGGGGGGGCCGATAAGACCCAGTACTTC. Amino acids: CATRPSSGGADKTQYF.

This clone has at least ten counts. This sample includes further DNA sequences coding for the same CDR3. The genes are TRBV18 and TRBJ2-1, with 8 positions matching TRBD2. Looked up from germline, CDR1 is KGHSH and CDR2 is LQKENI. The CDR3 is 15 amino acids. Trimming at V came to 0 bases and at J to 4 bases, leaving 2 bases not matched to a gene. Here the CDR3 reads CASSPPASGYNEQFF. The CDR3 DNA reads TGTGCCAGCTCACCACCTGCTAGCGGGTACAATGAGCAGTTCTTC.

This clone was detected only a few times. V and J are TRBV28 and TRBJ2-5; 7 bases agree with TRBD2. The germline gives CDR1 MDHEN, CDR2 SYDVKM. CDR3 length: 17 residues. CDR3 in amino acids: CASAVWGAGVSDETQYF. As DNA, the CDR3 is TGTGCATCAGCAGTTTGGGGCGCGGGAGTTTCTGATGAGACCCAGTACTTC.

A few counts support this clone. V is TRBV12-5 and J is TRBJ2-5; D assignment may be TRBD1 or TRBD2 (5 bases each). CDR3 length equals 15 residues. The V end lost 6 bases, the J end lost 5 bases, and 19 bases lay between the germline ends. Germline CDR1 LGHNT, CDR2 FRNRAP. DNA of the CDR3: TGTGCTAGTGGCGCCGGGACCCCTAAAGGGGAGACCCAGTACTTC. This gives the protein CASGAGTPKGETQYF.

This clone has a handful of counts. The genes are TRBV7-9 and TRBJ1-1, with D possibly matching TRBD1 (6 bases). Germline assignment: CDR1 SEHNR and CDR2 FQNEAQ (reference sequence). The CDR3 is made up of 13 amino acids. The V end was cut by 5 bases, the J end by 5 bases, with 12 bases between. The CDR3: CASSRGGFTEAFF. CDR3 coding DNA: TGTGCCAGCAGCAGGGGGGGTTTTACTGAAGCTTTCTTT. Supplemented by reference TRBV7-9 and TRBJ1-1, the full variable domain reads DTGVSQNPRHKITKRGQNVTFRCDPISEHNRLYWYRQTLGQGPEFLTYFQNEAQLEKSRLLSDRFSAERPKGSFSTLEIQRTEQGDSAMYLCASSRGGFTEAFFGQGTRLTVV.

This clone occurred a few times. The chain employs TRBV9 and TRBJ2-7, with D maybe TRBD2 (6 bases). Germline CDR1 SGDLS, CDR2 YYNGEE. The length of the CDR3 is 17 residues. V was trimmed by 3 bases and J by 3 bases, leaving 22 bases between them. In DNA form, the CDR3 reads TGTGCCAGCAGCGCCGAAACACGGGAGCCTGAGCGCTACGAGCAGTACGTC. This sequence encodes CASSAETREPERYEQYV.

Notes on this clone: Only one base separates this from a far larger clonotype, so it likely reflects a read error. The sample holds other DNA sequences that translate to the same CDR3. The rearrangement uses TRBV5-6 and TRBJ2-1; D possibly matches TRBD1 or TRBD2 (7 bases each). Trimming removed 2 bases from V and 9 bases from J, with 18 bases in between. Germline CDR1 and CDR2: SGHDT and YYEEEE. There are 15 residues in the CDR3. The CDR3 coding sequence is TGTGCCAGCAGCTTCGCAGGGGGGGCCGGAAGTGAGCAGTTCTTC. Amino acids: CASSFAGGAGSEQFF.

In its sample, this clone was seen a few times. The J gene is TRBJ2-7, the V gene TRBV7-2, with D unclear. Germline V gives CDR1 SGHTA, CDR2 FQGNSA. The CDR3 has 14 residues. V was shortened by 7 bases and J by 1 base, with 14 bases between the two germline ends. This chain's CDR3 is CASTLEGLSYEQYF. The DNA of the CDR3 is TGTGCCAGCACCCTGGAAGGCCTATCCTACGAGCAGTACTTC.

The rearrangement joins TRBV6-5 to TRBJ1-2, with D perhaps matching TRBD1 (5 bases). Germline V gene lookup returns CDR1 MNHEY and CDR2 SVGAGI. The CDR3 contains 12 residues. V was clipped by 5 bases and J by 4 bases, with 8 bases between them. The CDR3 protein is CASSTQGYGYTF. CDR3 DNA sequence: TGTGCCAGCAGTACGCAGGGCTATGGCTACACCTTC.

V and J are TRBV5-1 and TRBJ2-1; 10 positions agree with TRBD2. The ends lost 1 base at V and 7 bases at J; junction bases unmatched: 14. The CDR3 spans 18 residues. Per the germline V gene, CDR1 is SGHRS and CDR2 is YFSETQ. The CDR3 spells CASSLTVRLAGVDNEQFF. As DNA, the CDR3 is TGCGCCAGCAGCTTGACCGTCCGTCTAGCGGGAGTAGATAATGAGCAGTTCTTC.

This rearrangement joins TRBV6-4 to TRBJ2-1; 14 bases are shared with TRBD2. The V gene's germline CDR1 is MRHNA and CDR2 SNTAGT. With 5 bases clipped from V and 13 bases from J, the junction kept 13 bases outside the gene matches. The CDR3 has 16 residues. CDR3 DNA: TGTGCCAGCAGTCAAGCGGGACTAGCGGGGGCTCTAAACCAGTTCTTC. It is translated as CASSQAGLAGALNQFF.

The chain employs TRBV7-7 and TRBJ2-7; D could derive from TRBD1 or TRBD2 (5 bases each). CDR3 length: 13 amino acids. V lost 9 bases and J lost 2, with 14 bases in between. CDR1 is SSHAT and CDR2 is FNYEAQ in the germline V gene (reference sequence). The CDR3 reads CASRRDGTYEQYF. The CDR3 DNA is TGTGCCAGTCGAAGGGACGGAACCTACGAGCAGTACTTC. The whole variable domain, filled in from reference TRBV7-7 and TRBJ2-7, reads GAGVSQSPRYKVTKRGQDVTLRCDPISSHATLYWYQQALGQGPEFLTYFNYEAQPDKSGLPSDRFSAERPEGSISTLTIQRTEQRDSAMYRCASRRDGTYEQYFGPGTRLTVT.

The chain joins TRBV14 to TRBJ1-4; the D is unclear. Germline-derived CDR1 and CDR2 are SGHDN and FVKESK. Trimming removed 5 bases from V and 0 bases from J, with 7 bases in between. This CDR3 comprises 14 residues. The chain's CDR3 is CASSEHATNEKLFF. The CDR3 nucleotides read TGTGCCAGCAGCGAACATGCAACTAATGAAAAACTGTTTTTT.

The chain uses TRBV2 and TRBJ2-3; the D gene is possibly TRBD2 (6 bases). Germline V gene data show CDR1 as SNHLY and CDR2 as FYNNEI. The germline V and J ends were trimmed by 6 bases and 2 bases, with 18 bases remaining between them. This CDR3 has 16 amino acids. The CDR3 DNA reads TGTGCCAGCAGCGGGTGGGGGGACTCCCACACAGATACGCAGTATTTT. This sequence encodes CASSGWGDSHTDTQYF.

V and J are TRBV15 and TRBJ1-3; 8 bases fit TRBD1. The ends lost 4 bases at V and 8 bases at J; junction bases unmatched: 7. Germline values: CDR1 LNHNV, CDR2 YYDKDF (reference sequence). There are 14 residues in the CDR3. The CDR3 here is CATSKRTGLDTIYF. The CDR3 DNA reads as TGTGCCACCAGCAAACGGACAGGGCTAGACACCATATATTTT.